The 18 T cell receptor beta chains presented below share a single source sample, sequenced in a study of blood T cell repertoires in COVID-19. The protocol was immunoSEQ multiplex PCR, while the TCRdb copy is restricted to in-frame clones and leaves out a portion. The table shows over 250,000 clones, with about 89% occurring only once. The sample comprised peripheral blood. The source of these receptors is a man aged 50-60 years with acute or convalescent COVID-19.

This sequence joins TRBV7-9 and TRBJ1-6, with D perhaps TRBD1 (5 bases). Germline V gives CDR1 SEHNR, CDR2 FQNEAQ (reference sequence). CDR3 length equals 13 residues. Trimming took off 8 bases at V and 10 bases at J, with 15 bases between the two ends. This CDR3 reads CASGLTGESPLHF. CDR3 in DNA: TGTGCCAGCGGATTAACGGGGGAATCACCCCTCCACTTT.

This sequence joins TRBV18 and TRBJ1-1; D is unclear. The germline gives CDR1 KGHSH, CDR2 LQKENI. Trimming pared 3 bases from V and 0 bases from J, leaving 14 bases between. CDR3 size: 16 residues. CDR3 sequence (DNA): TGTGCCAGCTCACCGAGGGCCGCCGGCCTGAACACTGAAGCTTTCTTT. This gives the protein CASSPRAAGLNTEAFF. Drawing the rest from reference TRBV18 and TRBJ1-1, the complete variable domain is NAGVMQNPRHLVRRRGQEARLRCSPMKGHSHVYWYRQLPEEGLKFMVYLQKENIIDESGMPKERFSAEFPKEGPSILRIQQVVRGDSAAYFCASSPRAAGLNTEAFFGQGTRLTVV.

This chain links TRBV27 with TRBJ1-6, with 7 positions matching TRBD1. Germline V gene data show CDR1 as MNHEY and CDR2 as SMNVEV (reference sequence). After removal of 3 bases from V and 8 bases from J, the junction contained 19 bases not matched to a gene. CDR3 size: 19 residues. CDR3 sequence: CASSLGGDRNSLYDSPLHF. The CDR3 DNA sequence: TGTGCCAGCAGTTTGGGCGGGGACAGAAATTCGTTATATGATTCACCCCTCCACTTT.

J is TRBJ2-4 and V is TRBV14; D remains unclear. Germline V gives CDR1 SGHDN, CDR2 FVKESK. This CDR3 region has 13 residues. V was trimmed by 7 bases and J by 1 base, leaving 8 bases between them. CDR3: CASKSKAKNIQYF. The CDR3 bases are TGTGCCAGCAAAAGCAAGGCCAAAAACATTCAGTACTTC.

The CDR3 loop reads CASSFGGSTDTQYF. CDR3 sequence (DNA): TGTGCCAGCAGCTTTGGGGGGAGCACAGATACGCAGTATTTT. The rearrangement uses TRBV5-6 and TRBJ2-3; weak D call: TRBD2 (6 bases). With 2 bases removed from V and 0 bases from J, the gap between germline ends came to 7 bases. Germline V lookup: CDR1 SGHDT, CDR2 YYEEEE. This CDR3 is built from 14 residues.

V usage is TRBV28 and J usage is TRBJ1-2; no reliable D call. CDR3 length: 14 residues. Trimming took 5 bases from V and 4 from J, leaving 14 bases between them. Germline V gene data show CDR1 as MDHEN and CDR2 as SYDVKM. The CDR3 nucleotides read TGTGCCAGCAGTCGACCTCGGGATGTCTATGGCTACACCTTC. It encodes CASSRPRDVYGYTF.

The chain combines TRBV7-9 with TRBJ2-1; D not certain. Deletions cut 5 bases from V and 5 bases from J, with 16 bases between. This CDR3 contains 15 residues. In germline, CDR1 is SEHNR, CDR2 FQNEAQ (reference sequence). The CDR3 sequence is CASSPPPRLNNEQFF. For the CDR3, the DNA is TGTGCCAGCAGCCCCCCGCCGCGCCTCAACAATGAGCAGTTCTTC.

The V and J genes are TRBV12-5 and TRBJ1-5; 10 bases match TRBD1. Per germline, CDR1 LGHNT and CDR2 FRNRAP. The J segment lost 6 bases and the V segment lost 6 bases, leaving 11 bases of the junction unmatched. The CDR3 extends over 16 amino acids. The CDR3 DNA reads as TGTGCTAGTGGCAGACCGGGACAGGGGTACGGTCAGCCCCAGCATTTT. It specifies CASGRPGQGYGQPQHF.

CDR3 in amino acids: CASSYQGKAFF. DNA of the CDR3: TGTGCCAGCAGTTATCAGGGGAAAGCTTTCTTT. The chain joins TRBV6-5 to TRBJ1-1, with a tentative D call TRBD1 (6 bases). The V gene lost 3 bases and the J gene lost 9 bases, with 8 bases spanning the gap. CDR3 size: 11 residues. Germline lookup yields CDR1 MNHEY and CDR2 SVGAGI.

The chain combines TRBV5-1 with TRBJ2-3; 7 bases line up with TRBD1. CDR1 is SGHRS and CDR2 is YFSETQ in the germline V gene. V gave up 4 bases and J gave up 2 bases; unmatched junction bases: 7. CDR3 length: 15 residues. CDR3 sequence: CASSRDSPSTDTQYF. The CDR3 DNA follows: TGCGCCAGCAGCCGGGACAGCCCCTCCACAGATACGCAGTATTTT.

The chain is built from TRBV12-3 or TRBV12-4 and TRBJ2-1; TRBD1 matches 9 bases. The CDR3 is 12 amino acids. Losses at the gene ends were 6 bases for V and 10 bases for J; bases not matched to a gene: 4. CDR3 protein: CASSLDRGEQFF. The CDR3 DNA sequence: TGTGCCAGCAGCTTGGACAGGGGCGAGCAGTTCTTC.

This sequence joins TRBV4-2 and TRBJ2-7; possibly TRBD2 for D (6 bases). V was clipped by 0 bases and J by 1 base, with 7 bases between them. Germline CDR1 LGHNA, CDR2 YNFKEQ. This CDR3 region has 14 residues. The CDR3 spells CASSQEEGSYEQYF. In DNA, the CDR3 is TGTGCCAGCAGCCAAGAGGAGGGGTCCTACGAGCAGTACTTC.

This chain joins TRBV5-4 and TRBJ1-2; D gene ambiguous. Germline CDR1 SGHNT, CDR2 YYREEE (reference sequence). This CDR3 spans 14 amino acids. Trimming removed 5 bases from V and 1 base from J, with 12 bases in between. The CDR3 is CASSFSGINYGYTF. In DNA, the CDR3 is TGTGCCAGCAGTTTTTCGGGGATTAACTATGGCTACACCTTC.

The table lists this clone with a few counts. The CDR3 loop reads CASATAGRISYEQYF. CDR3 DNA: TGTGCCAGCGCCACTGCGGGGAGAATCTCCTACGAGCAGTACTTC. The rearrangement links TRBV7-2 to TRBJ2-7, with D possibly being TRBD2 (6 bases). The V and J ends lost 8 bases and 0 bases respectively, with 17 bases between them. CDR1 and CDR2 from the germline V gene are SGHTA and FQGNSA. CDR3 length equals 15 residues.

The chain uses TRBV30 and TRBJ1-4, with unresolved D. In germline, CDR1 is GTSNPN, CDR2 SVGIG (reference sequence). The CDR3 loop spans 14 amino acids. Trimming cost V 0 bases and J 1 base, with 6 bases left between them. CDR3 nucleotide sequence: TGTGCCTGGAGTGTACAAAGAACTAATGAAAAACTGTTTTTT. It translates to CAWSVQRTNEKLFF.

Only one count was recorded for this clone. V usage is TRBV9 and J usage is TRBJ2-7, with D perhaps matching TRBD1 (7 bases). Germline CDR1 SGDLS, CDR2 YYNGEE. With 3 bases removed from V and 7 bases from J, the gap between germline ends came to 23 bases. The CDR3 runs 16 residues. The CDR3 is CASSGNPHQTGREQYF. DNA of the CDR3: TGTGCCAGCAGCGGTAACCCCCACCAGACAGGGAGGGAGCAGTACTTC.

The V and J genes are TRBV27 and TRBJ1-1; 9 nucleotides line up with TRBD1. The CDR3 consists of 15 residues. The V gene's germline CDR1 is MNHEY and CDR2 SMNVEV (reference sequence). V was clipped by 2 bases and J by 1 base; unmatched bases: 2. For the CDR3, the DNA is TGTGCCAGCAGTTTAGGGACAGGGACGAACACTGAAGCTTTCTTT. Residues: CASSLGTGTNTEAFF.

The V and J genes are TRBV5-4 and TRBJ1-2, with a possible D match to TRBD1 (6 bases). Between the trimmed V and J ends, which lost 2 bases and 3 bases, there was a span of 14 bases. Germline V gene lookup returns CDR1 SGHNT and CDR2 YYREEE (reference sequence). This CDR3 has 15 residues. The CDR3: CASSFGGGADYGYTF. The CDR3 DNA sequence: TGTGCCAGCAGCTTTGGCGGGGGCGCGGACTATGGCTACACCTTC.